This T cell receptor (beta chain) is drawn from a study of cytomegalovirus exposure and HLA in healthy donors. Whole-study findings and limits: Analysis performed later showed TCR beta chains linked to HLA being more clonally expanded than equally common others.

Use of 60 Vbeta and 13 Jbeta primers characterized the PCR. Sequenced by immunoSEQ multiplex PCR; TCRdb stores in-frame clones only, minus some. The sample holds 90,000 to 100,000 clones, around 73% seen once. The germline gives CDR1 SQVTM, CDR2 ANQGSEA. Trimming took off 3 bases at V and 8 bases at J, with 13 bases between the two ends. The CDR3 consists of 12 residues. Regarding this clone: Its antigen is undetermined.

The sequencing input was PBMCs. The chain employs TRBV29-1 and TRBJ1-1; D uncertain. The TCR comes from a woman between 55 and 75 years old in good health and CMV-seronegative. The CDR3 region is CSVDKGSGEAFF. CDR3 coding DNA: TGCAGCGTTGATAAAGGGTCGGGAGAAGCTTTCTTT.